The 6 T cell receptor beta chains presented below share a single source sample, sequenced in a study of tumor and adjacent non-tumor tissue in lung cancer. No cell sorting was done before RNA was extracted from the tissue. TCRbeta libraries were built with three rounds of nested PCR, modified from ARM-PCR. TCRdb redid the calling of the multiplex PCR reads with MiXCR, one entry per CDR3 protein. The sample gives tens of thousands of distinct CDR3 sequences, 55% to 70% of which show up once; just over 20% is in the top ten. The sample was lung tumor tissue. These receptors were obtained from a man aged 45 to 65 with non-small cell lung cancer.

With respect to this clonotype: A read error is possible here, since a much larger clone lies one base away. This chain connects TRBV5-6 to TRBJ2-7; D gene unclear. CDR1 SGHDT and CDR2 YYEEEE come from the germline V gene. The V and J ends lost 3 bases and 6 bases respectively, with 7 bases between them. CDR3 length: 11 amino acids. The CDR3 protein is CASSSLPEQYF. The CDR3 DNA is TGTGCCAGCAGCTCACTCCCCGAGCAGTACTTC.

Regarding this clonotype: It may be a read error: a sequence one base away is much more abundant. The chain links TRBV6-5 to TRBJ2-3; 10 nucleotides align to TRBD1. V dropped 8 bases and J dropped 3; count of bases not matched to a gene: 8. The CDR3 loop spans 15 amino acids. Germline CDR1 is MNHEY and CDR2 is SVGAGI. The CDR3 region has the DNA TGTGCCAGCGGCCCCGGACAGGGGGTAACAGATACGCAGTATTTT. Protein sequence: CASGPGQGVTDTQYF.

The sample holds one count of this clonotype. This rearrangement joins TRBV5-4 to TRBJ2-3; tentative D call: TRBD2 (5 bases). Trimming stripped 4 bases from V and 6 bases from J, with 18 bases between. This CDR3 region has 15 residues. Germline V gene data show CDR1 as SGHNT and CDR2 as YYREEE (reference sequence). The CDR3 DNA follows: TGTGCCAGCAGCCCAAAAGCCGACTACGGCGATACGCAGTATTTT. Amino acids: CASSPKADYGDTQYF.

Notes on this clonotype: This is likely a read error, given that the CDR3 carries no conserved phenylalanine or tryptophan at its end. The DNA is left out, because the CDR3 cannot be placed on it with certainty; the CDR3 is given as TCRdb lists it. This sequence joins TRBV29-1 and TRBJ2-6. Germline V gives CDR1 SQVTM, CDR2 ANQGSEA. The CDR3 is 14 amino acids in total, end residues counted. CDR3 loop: CRVGELGGANVLTL.

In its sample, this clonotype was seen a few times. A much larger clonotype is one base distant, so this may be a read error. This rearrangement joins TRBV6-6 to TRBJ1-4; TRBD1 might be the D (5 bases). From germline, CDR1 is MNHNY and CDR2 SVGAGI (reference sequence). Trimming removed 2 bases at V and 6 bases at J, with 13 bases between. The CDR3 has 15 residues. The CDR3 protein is CASSYRGGRHEKLFF. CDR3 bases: TGTGCCAGCAGTTACAGGGGAGGGCGGCATGAAAAACTGTTTTTT.

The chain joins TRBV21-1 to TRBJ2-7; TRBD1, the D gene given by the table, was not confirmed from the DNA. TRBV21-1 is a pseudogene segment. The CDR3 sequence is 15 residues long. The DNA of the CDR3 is TGTGTCAGCAGCAAAGGGGACAGGGGTCTTTACGAGCAGTACTTC. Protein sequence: CVSSKGDRGLYEQYF.